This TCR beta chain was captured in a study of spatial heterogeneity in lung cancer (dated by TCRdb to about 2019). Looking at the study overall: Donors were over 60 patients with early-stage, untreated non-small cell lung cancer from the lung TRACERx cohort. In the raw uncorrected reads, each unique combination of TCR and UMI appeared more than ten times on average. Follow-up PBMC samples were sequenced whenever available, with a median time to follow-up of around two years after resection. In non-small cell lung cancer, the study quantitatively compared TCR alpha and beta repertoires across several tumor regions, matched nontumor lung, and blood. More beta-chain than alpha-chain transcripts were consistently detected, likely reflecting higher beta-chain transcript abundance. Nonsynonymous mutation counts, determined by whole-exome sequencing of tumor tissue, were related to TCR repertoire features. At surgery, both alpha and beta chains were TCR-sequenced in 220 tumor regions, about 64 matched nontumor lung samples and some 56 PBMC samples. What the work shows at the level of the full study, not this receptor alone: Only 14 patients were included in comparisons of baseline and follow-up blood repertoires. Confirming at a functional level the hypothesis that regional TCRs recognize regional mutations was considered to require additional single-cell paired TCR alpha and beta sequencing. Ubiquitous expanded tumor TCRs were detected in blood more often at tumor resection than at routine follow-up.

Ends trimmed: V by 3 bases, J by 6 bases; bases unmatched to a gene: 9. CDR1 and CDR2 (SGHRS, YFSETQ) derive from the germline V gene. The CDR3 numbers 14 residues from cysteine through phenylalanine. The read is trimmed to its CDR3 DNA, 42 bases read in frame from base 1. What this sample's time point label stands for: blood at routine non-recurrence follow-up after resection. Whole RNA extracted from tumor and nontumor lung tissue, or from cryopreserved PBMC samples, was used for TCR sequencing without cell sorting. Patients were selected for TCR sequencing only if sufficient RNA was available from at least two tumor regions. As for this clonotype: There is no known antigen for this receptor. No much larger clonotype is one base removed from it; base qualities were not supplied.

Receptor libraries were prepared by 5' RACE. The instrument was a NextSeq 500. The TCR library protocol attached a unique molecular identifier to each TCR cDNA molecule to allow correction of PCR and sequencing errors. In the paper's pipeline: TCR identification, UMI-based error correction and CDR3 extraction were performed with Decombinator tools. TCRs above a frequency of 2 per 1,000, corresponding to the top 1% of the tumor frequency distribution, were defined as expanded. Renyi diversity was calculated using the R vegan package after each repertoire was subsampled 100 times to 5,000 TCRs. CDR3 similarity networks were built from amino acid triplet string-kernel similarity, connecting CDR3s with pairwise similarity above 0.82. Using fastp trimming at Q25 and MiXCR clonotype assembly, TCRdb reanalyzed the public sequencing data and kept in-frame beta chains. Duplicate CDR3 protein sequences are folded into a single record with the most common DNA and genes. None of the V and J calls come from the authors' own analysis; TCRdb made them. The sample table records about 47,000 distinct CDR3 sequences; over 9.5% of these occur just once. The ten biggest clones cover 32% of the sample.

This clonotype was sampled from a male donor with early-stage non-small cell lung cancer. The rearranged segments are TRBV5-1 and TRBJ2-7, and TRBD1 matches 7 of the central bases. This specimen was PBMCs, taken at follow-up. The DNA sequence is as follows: TGCGCCAGCAGCTCACGACAGGGTCGTACCGAGCAGTACTTC. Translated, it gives CASSSRQGRTEQYF.